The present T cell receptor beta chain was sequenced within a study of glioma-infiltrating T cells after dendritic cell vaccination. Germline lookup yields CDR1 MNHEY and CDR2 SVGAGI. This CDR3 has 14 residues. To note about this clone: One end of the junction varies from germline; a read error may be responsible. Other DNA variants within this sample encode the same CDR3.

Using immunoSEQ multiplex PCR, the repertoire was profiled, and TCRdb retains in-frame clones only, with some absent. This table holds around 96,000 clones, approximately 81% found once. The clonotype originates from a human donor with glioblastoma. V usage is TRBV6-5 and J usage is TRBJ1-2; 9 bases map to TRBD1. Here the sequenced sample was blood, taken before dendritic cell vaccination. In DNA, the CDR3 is TGTGCCAGTAGTTACACAGGGGGCGCGGGTGGCTACACCTTC. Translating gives CASSYTGGAGGYTF.